These 25 T cell receptor beta chains came from one sample sequenced in a study of CD8+ T cells in alopecia areata (dated by TCRdb to the late 2010s). In light of the paper, this sample's time point label describes: around 28 days on oral tofacitinib. The sample's treatment or condition label, in plain terms: oral pan-JAK inhibitor, 5-10 mg twice daily. Library preparation used the immunoSEQ multiplex PCR assay. For TCR sequencing, RNA was extracted from every sample and reverse transcribed into cDNA to serve as template. TCRdb obtained this table from immuneACCESS and retained in-frame rearrangements with V and J assigned. These tables miss some clones; where compared with another copy, unresolved V genes account for less than half of the shortfall, and the remainder is unexplained. The sample table shows about 210,000 clones, and 64% are seen once. Around 4.3% of the sample is taken by the ten largest.

The sample consisted of CD4+ T cells sorted from blood, taken at week 4, from a patient treated with tofacitinib. These receptors originate from a human donor with alopecia areata.

CDR3 in amino acids: CTGAGGTDTQYF. The DNA of the CDR3 is TGCACCGGGGCGGGGGGCACAGATACGCAGTATTTT. The chain is built from TRBV29-1 and TRBJ2-3, with 7 bases fitting TRBD2. From germline, CDR1 is SQVTM and CDR2 ANQGSEA. The CDR3 is 12 amino acids.

This chain links TRBV29-1 with TRBJ2-5; 8 positions match TRBD2. CDR1 and CDR2 (germline): SQVTM, ANQGSEA. V shed 8 bases and J 3 bases; nucleotides not matched to a gene: 2. CDR3 size: 11 residues. CDR3 in amino acids: CSFGGEETQYF. CDR3 nucleotides: TGCAGCTTCGGGGGGGAAGAGACCCAGTACTTC.

The J gene is TRBJ2-6, the V gene TRBV6-6, with D hard to call. The CDR3 covers 16 residues. Germline CDR1 reads MNHNY; CDR2 reads SVGAGI (reference sequence). With 4 bases removed from V and 0 bases from J, the gap between germline ends came to 10 bases. This CDR3 is CASSSRAGSGANVLTF. The CDR3 region has the DNA TGTGCCAGCAGTTCCCGGGCCGGCTCTGGGGCCAACGTCCTGACTTTC.

The chain combines TRBV30 with TRBJ1-1; D might be TRBD1 (5 bases). This CDR3 has 14 amino acids. Germline V gene sequence: CDR1 GTSNPN, CDR2 SVGIG (reference sequence). Trimming left V 3 bases short and J 2 bases short, with 13 bases between. The CDR3 is CAWRGFRVNTEAFF. The CDR3 bases are TGTGCCTGGAGGGGTTTCAGGGTAAACACTGAAGCTTTCTTT.

The CDR3: CAWSGSVSNQPQHF. As DNA, the CDR3 is TGTGCCTGGAGTGGGTCCGTTAGCAATCAGCCCCAGCATTTT. The rearrangement links TRBV30 to TRBJ1-5; D ambiguous. The CDR3 is made up of 14 amino acids. Germline CDR1 is GTSNPN and CDR2 is SVGIG (reference sequence). V shed 1 base and J shed 0 bases, with 7 bases lying between them.

The rearrangement uses TRBV2 and TRBJ2-3; 7 bases line up with TRBD2. With 4 bases clipped from V and 4 bases from J, the junction kept 5 bases outside the gene matches. The CDR3 loop spans 14 amino acids. Germline assignment: CDR1 SNHLY and CDR2 FYNNEI. In DNA, the CDR3 is TGTGCCAGCAGTGGGGGAGGGTCCGCAGATACGCAGTATTTT. It encodes CASSGGGSADTQYF.

CDR3 coding DNA: TGCGCCAGCAGCCCCAACCAGGGGAACTATGGCTACACCTTC. Its protein is CASSPNQGNYGYTF. This chain joins TRBV5-1 and TRBJ1-2; TRBD1 might be the D (6 bases). The CDR3 contains 14 residues. V was clipped by 4 bases and J by 2 bases, with 12 bases between them. Germline V gene lookup returns CDR1 SGHRS and CDR2 YFSETQ.

This sequence joins TRBV5-6 and TRBJ1-2; 7 nucleotides match TRBD1. V lost 2 bases, J lost 0 bases, and 4 bases stayed unmatched. The germline CDR1 and CDR2 sequences are SGHDT and YYEEEE. The length of the CDR3 is 15 residues. The CDR3 DNA reads as TGTGCCAGCAGCTTCACAGGGGCCTCTAACTATGGCTACACCTTC. It is translated as CASSFTGASNYGYTF. The entire variable domain, with the rest obtained from reference TRBV5-6 and TRBJ1-2, is as follows: DAGVTQSPTHLIKTRGQQVTLRCSPKSGHDTVSWYQQALGQGPQFIFQYYEEEERQRGNFPDRFSGHQFPNYSSELNVNALLLGDSALYLCASSFTGASNYGYTFGSGTRLTVV.

This clone appeared once. The chain combines TRBV5-4 with TRBJ2-5, with D perhaps given as TRBD1 or TRBD2 (5 bases each). Trimming cost V 2 bases and J 5 bases, with 10 bases left between them. This CDR3 has 13 residues. Germline V gives CDR1 SGHNT, CDR2 YYREEE (reference sequence). Written as DNA, the CDR3 is TGTGCCAGCAGCTTTCAAGGGGAGGAGACCCAGTACTTC. Translating it yields CASSFQGEETQYF. The complete variable domain, with remaining parts taken from reference TRBV5-4 and TRBJ2-5, reads ETGVTQSPTHLIKTRGQQVTLRCSSQSGHNTVSWYQQALGQGPQFIFQYYREEENGRGNFPPRFSGLQFPNYSSELNVNALELDDSALYLCASSFQGEETQYFGPGTRLLVL.

The V and J genes are TRBV18 and TRBJ2-2; D possibly corresponds to TRBD2 (5 bases). This CDR3 has 14 residues. Germline V gene data show CDR1 as KGHSH and CDR2 as LQKENI. Trimming took 6 bases from V and 0 from J, leaving 8 bases between them. The CDR3 DNA reads TGTGCCAGCTCGAGGGAACCGAACACCGGGGAGCTGTTTTTT. Its protein product is CASSREPNTGELFF.

This clone was detected once. CDR3 loop: CSVVSGEKLFF. In DNA form, the CDR3 reads TGCAGCGTTGTGAGTGGGGAAAAACTGTTTTTT. The chain is built from TRBV29-1 and TRBJ1-4, with D hard to call. Germline lookup yields CDR1 SQVTM and CDR2 ANQGSEA. Trimming shortened V by 4 bases and J by 8 bases, and 8 bases separated the two germline ends. CDR3 size: 11 residues.

The sample holds many counts of this clone. The V and J genes are TRBV7-9 and TRBJ1-1, with D tentatively TRBD1 (6 bases). The CDR3 is made up of 15 amino acids. The V gene lost 5 bases and the J gene lost 2 bases, with 15 bases spanning the gap. Germline-derived CDR1 and CDR2 are SEHNR and FQNEAQ (reference sequence). The CDR3 nucleotides are TGTGCCAGCAGCCCTCCCGGGACACCTAACACTGAAGCTTTCTTT. It translates to CASSPPGTPNTEAFF. The full variable domain, its missing parts supplied by reference TRBV7-9 and TRBJ1-1, is DTGVSQNPRHKITKRGQNVTFRCDPISEHNRLYWYRQTLGQGPEFLTYFQNEAQLEKSRLLSDRFSAERPKGSFSTLEIQRTEQGDSAMYLCASSPPGTPNTEAFFGQGTRLTVV.

Here the CDR3 DNA reads TGTGCCAGCAGCCCCAGAGGGACGGTCGGGGGGGAGACCCAGTACTTC. Its translation is CASSPRGTVGGETQYF. The V gene is TRBV7-9, the J gene TRBJ2-5; TRBD2 matches 7 bases. The CDR3 has 16 residues. V trimming: 5 bases; J trimming: 5 bases; junction bases outside the gene matches: 14. Per germline, CDR1 SEHNR and CDR2 FQNEAQ (reference sequence).

The chain recombines TRBV9 with TRBJ2-3, with 9 bases lining up with TRBD1. The germline gives CDR1 SGDLS, CDR2 YYNGEE. The CDR3 has 17 amino acids. Trimming cost V 0 bases and J 3 bases; bases outside gene matches: 8. The CDR3 bases are TGTGCCAGCAGCGTAGCGATGGGGACAGGGAGGACAGATACGCAGTATTTT. Its translation: CASSVAMGTGRTDTQYF. Full variable domain (outside the CDR3, taken from reference TRBV9 and TRBJ2-3): DSGVTQTPKHLITATGQRVTLRCSPRSGDLSVYWYQQSLDQGLQFLIQYYNGEERAKGNILERFSAQQFPDLHSELNLSSLELGDSALYFCASSVAMGTGRTDTQYFGPGTRLTVL.

The chain couples TRBV9 to TRBJ1-2; 7 bases align to TRBD1. There are 14 residues in the CDR3. Germline V gene data show CDR1 as SGDLS and CDR2 as YYNGEE. Losses at the gene ends were 3 bases for V and 7 bases for J; bases not matched to a gene: 9. DNA of the CDR3: TGTGCCAGCAGCGCCCAGACAGGGAGGAGTGGCTACACCTTC. Encoded protein: CASSAQTGRSGYTF.

This rearrangement joins TRBV10-3 to TRBJ2-2; D gene uncertain. This CDR3 has 12 amino acids. CDR1 is ENHRY and CDR2 is SYGVKD in the germline V gene. Deletions cut 6 bases from V and 4 bases from J, with 6 bases between. CDR3 protein: CAIRGSTGELFF. DNA of the CDR3: TGTGCCATCAGGGGAAGCACCGGGGAGCTGTTTTTT.

This clone was recorded once. The chain couples TRBV9 to TRBJ2-1; no clear D gene. V was cut by 0 bases and J by 4 bases, with 5 bases left in between. This CDR3 comprises 13 residues. Germline V lookup: CDR1 SGDLS, CDR2 YYNGEE. The CDR3 loop reads CASSVERYNEQFF. The CDR3 DNA reads as TGTGCCAGCAGCGTAGAACGTTACAATGAGCAGTTCTTC. The variable domain in full, with the rest retrieved from reference TRBV9 and TRBJ2-1, is DSGVTQTPKHLITATGQRVTLRCSPRSGDLSVYWYQQSLDQGLQFLIQYYNGEERAKGNILERFSAQQFPDLHSELNLSSLELGDSALYFCASSVERYNEQFFGPGTRLTVL.

This rearrangement joins TRBV5-1 to TRBJ2-3, with D possibly TRBD1 on 7 matching bases. The CDR3 runs to 15 residues. Germline V CDR1 and CDR2: SGHRS, YFSETQ. Trimming pared 4 bases from V and 2 bases from J, leaving 14 bases between. CDR3 nucleotides: TGCGCCAGCAGCACGGGACAGCGGGCCACAGATACGCAGTATTTT. Translated: CASSTGQRATDTQYF.

The chain employs TRBV10-3 and TRBJ1-2; the D gene is possibly TRBD1 (6 bases). From germline, CDR1 is ENHRY and CDR2 SYGVKD. The CDR3 is 14 residues long. Deletions cut 6 bases from V and 8 bases from J, with 19 bases between. The CDR3 loop is CAIRLQGAPVGYTF. The DNA of the CDR3 is TGTGCCATCAGACTACAGGGTGCGCCGGTGGGCTACACCTTC.

This clone was recorded a few times. This chain links TRBV10-3 with TRBJ1-1; tentative D call: TRBD1 (5 bases). The germline gives CDR1 ENHRY, CDR2 SYGVKD. This CDR3 region has 12 residues. V dropped 6 bases and J dropped 3 bases, with 8 bases sitting between them. The CDR3 region is CAIRRGDTEAFF. The CDR3 DNA follows: TGTGCCATCAGGAGGGGCGACACTGAAGCTTTCTTT.

This clone was detected a few times. The chain employs TRBV15 and TRBJ1-2; D unresolved. Germline lookup yields CDR1 LNHNV and CDR2 YYDKDF (reference sequence). This CDR3 has 13 residues. V was pared by 1 base and J by 6 bases, with 9 bases between. CDR3 in amino acids: CATSRGSGDGYTF. DNA of the CDR3: TGTGCCACCAGCAGAGGGTCGGGAGATGGCTACACCTTC.

V is TRBV4-3 and J is TRBJ2-1; 10 bases align to TRBD1. V trimming: 2 bases; J trimming: 12 bases; junction bases outside the gene matches: 4. This CDR3 spans 13 amino acids. Looked up from germline, CDR1 is LGHNA and CDR2 is YSLEER. CDR3 protein: CASSQWDRGGQFF. CDR3 nucleotides: TGCGCCAGCAGCCAATGGGACAGGGGCGGGCAGTTCTTC.

Only a few counts were recorded for this clone. This chain uses TRBV30 with TRBJ1-6; the D gene is possibly TRBD1 (6 bases). The germline V gene encodes CDR1 GTSNPN and CDR2 SVGIG (reference sequence). The germline V and J ends were trimmed by 4 bases and 5 bases, with 9 bases remaining between them. This CDR3 is 13 amino acids long. In nucleotides, the CDR3 is TGTGCCTGGACGGACAGCCATAATTCACCCCTCCACTTT. It translates to CAWTDSHNSPLHF.

The chain has TRBV5-6 and TRBJ1-2, with D unresolved. Trimming removed 4 bases at V and 5 bases at J, with 9 bases between. The CDR3 is 12 amino acids. In germline, CDR1 is SGHDT, CDR2 YYEEEE. The CDR3 spells CASSLGPYGYTF. The CDR3 bases are TGTGCCAGCAGCCTAGGACCTTATGGCTACACCTTC.

This clone was seen only a few times. This sequence joins TRBV2 and TRBJ2-5; D perhaps matches TRBD1 (5 bases). The germline gives CDR1 SNHLY, CDR2 FYNNEI. Deletions cut 8 bases from V and 2 bases from J, with 6 bases between. CDR3 length: 11 amino acids. The CDR3 coding sequence is TGTGCCAGCGGGGCTCAAGAGACCCAGTACTTC. Amino acids: CASGAQETQYF.